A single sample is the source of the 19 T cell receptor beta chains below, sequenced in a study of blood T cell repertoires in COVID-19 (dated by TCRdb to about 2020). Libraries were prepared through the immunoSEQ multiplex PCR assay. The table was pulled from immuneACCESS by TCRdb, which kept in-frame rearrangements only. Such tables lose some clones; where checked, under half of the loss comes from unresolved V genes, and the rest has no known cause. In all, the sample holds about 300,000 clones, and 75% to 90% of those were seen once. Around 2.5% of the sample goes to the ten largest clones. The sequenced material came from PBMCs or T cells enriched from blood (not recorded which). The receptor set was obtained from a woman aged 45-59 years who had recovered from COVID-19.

Here the CDR3 reads CASTDRDWSEAFF. DNA for the CDR3: TGTGCCAGTACCGACAGGGATTGGTCTGAAGCTTTCTTT. The V and J genes are TRBV19 and TRBJ1-1, with TRBD1 matching 7 bases. The V segment lost 7 bases and the J segment 6 bases; nucleotides outside the gene matches: 8. The germline V gene encodes CDR1 LNHDA and CDR2 SQIVND (reference sequence). The CDR3 is made up of 13 amino acids.

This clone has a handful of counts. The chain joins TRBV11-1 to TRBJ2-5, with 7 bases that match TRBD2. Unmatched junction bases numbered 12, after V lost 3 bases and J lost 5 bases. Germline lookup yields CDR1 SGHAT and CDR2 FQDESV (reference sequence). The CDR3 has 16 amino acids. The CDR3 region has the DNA TGTGCCAGCAGCTTCGGTTCCCGGGGGGTAGCGGAGACCCAGTACTTC. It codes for CASSFGSRGVAETQYF.

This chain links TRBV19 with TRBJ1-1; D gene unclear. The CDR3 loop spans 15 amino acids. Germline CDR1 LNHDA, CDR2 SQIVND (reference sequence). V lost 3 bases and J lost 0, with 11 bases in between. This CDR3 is CASSIPQLMNTEAFF. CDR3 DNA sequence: TGTGCCAGTAGTATCCCCCAACTGATGAACACTGAAGCTTTCTTT.

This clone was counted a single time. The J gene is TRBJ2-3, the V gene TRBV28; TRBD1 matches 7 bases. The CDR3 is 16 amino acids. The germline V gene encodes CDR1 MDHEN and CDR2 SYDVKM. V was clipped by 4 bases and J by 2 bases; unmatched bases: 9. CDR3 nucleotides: TGTGCCAGCAGTTCCTCGACAGGGTTTCTCACAGATACGCAGTATTTT. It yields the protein CASSSSTGFLTDTQYF.

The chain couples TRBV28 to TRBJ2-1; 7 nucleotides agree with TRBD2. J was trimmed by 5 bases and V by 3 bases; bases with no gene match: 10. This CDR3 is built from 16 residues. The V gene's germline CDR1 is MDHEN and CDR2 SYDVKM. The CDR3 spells CASSFPGEGMDNEQFF. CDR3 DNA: TGTGCCAGCAGTTTCCCGGGGGAGGGGATGGACAATGAGCAGTTCTTC.

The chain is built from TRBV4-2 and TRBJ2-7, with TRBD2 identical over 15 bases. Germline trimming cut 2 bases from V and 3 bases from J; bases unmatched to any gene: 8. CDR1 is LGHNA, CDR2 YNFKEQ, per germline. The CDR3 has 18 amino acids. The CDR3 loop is CASSQTGTSGRLRYEQYF. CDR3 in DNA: TGTGCCAGCAGCCAAACCGGGACTAGCGGGAGGCTCCGCTACGAGCAGTACTTC.

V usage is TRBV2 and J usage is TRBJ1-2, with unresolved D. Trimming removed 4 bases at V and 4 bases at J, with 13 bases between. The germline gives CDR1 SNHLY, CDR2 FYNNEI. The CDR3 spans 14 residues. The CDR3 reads CASSGREGFYGYTF. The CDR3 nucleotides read TGTGCCAGCAGTGGACGCGAGGGATTCTATGGCTACACCTTC. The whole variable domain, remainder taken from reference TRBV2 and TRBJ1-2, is EPEVTQTPSHQVTQMGQEVILRCVPISNHLYFYWYRQILGQKVEFLVSFYNNEISEKSEIFDDQFSVERPDGSNFTLKIRSTKLEDSAMYFCASSGREGFYGYTFGSGTRLTVV.

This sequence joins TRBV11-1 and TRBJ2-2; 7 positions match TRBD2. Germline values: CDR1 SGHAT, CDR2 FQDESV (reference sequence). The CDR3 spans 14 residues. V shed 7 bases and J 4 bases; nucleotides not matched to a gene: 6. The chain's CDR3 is CASTPSGSTGELFF. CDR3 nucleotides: TGTGCCAGCACCCCTAGCGGATCCACCGGGGAGCTGTTTTTT.

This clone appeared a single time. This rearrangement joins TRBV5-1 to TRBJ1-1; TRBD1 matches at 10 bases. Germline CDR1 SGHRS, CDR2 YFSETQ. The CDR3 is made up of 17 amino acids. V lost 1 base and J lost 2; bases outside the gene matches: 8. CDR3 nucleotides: TGCGCCAGCAGCTTGTTTGTTGGACAGGGGGTCAACACTGAAGCTTTCTTT. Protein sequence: CASSLFVGQGVNTEAFF.

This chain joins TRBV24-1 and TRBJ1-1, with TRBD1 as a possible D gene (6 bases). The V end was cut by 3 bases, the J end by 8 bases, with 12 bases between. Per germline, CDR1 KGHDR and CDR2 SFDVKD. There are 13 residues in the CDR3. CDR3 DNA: TGTGCCACCAGTGATAATTTAGGGACAGAAGCTTTCTTT. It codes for CATSDNLGTEAFF.

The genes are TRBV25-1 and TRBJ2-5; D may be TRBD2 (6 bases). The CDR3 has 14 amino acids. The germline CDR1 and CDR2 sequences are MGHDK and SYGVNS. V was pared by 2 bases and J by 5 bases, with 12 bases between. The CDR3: CASSERRGMETQYF. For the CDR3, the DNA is TGTGCCAGCAGTGAACGGAGGGGAATGGAGACCCAGTACTTC.

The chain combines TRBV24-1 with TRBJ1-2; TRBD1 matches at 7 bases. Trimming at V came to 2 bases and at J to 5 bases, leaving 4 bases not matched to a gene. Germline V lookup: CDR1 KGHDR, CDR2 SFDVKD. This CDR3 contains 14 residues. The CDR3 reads CATSDSGTVYGYTF. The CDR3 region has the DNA TGTGCCACCAGTGATTCGGGGACAGTGTATGGCTACACCTTC.

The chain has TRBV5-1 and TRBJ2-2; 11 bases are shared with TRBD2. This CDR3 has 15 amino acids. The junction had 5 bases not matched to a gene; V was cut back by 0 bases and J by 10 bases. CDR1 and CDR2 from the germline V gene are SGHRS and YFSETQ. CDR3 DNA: TGCGCCAGCAGCTTGGAACTAGCGGGAGCAGTGGAGCTGTTTTTT. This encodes CASSLELAGAVELFF. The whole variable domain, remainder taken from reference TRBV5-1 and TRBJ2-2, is KAGVTQTPRYLIKTRGQQVTLSCSPISGHRSVSWYQQTPGQGLQFLFEYFSETQRNKGNFPGRFSGRQFSNSRSEMNVSTLELGDSALYLCASSLELAGAVELFFGEGSRLTVL.

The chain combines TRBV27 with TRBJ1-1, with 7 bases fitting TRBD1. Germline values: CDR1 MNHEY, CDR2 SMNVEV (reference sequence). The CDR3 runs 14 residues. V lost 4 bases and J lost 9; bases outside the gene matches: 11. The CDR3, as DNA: TGTGCCAGCAGTTCGACAGGGACCCACGGGAAAGCTTTCTTT. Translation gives CASSSTGTHGKAFF.

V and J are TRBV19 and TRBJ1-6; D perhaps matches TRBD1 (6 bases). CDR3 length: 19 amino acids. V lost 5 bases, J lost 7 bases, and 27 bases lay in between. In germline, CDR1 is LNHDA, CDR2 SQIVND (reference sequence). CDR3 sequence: CASSVGYPPGGAWNSPLHF. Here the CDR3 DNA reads TGTGCCAGTAGTGTGGGATACCCCCCCGGGGGGGCATGGAATTCACCCCTCCACTTT.

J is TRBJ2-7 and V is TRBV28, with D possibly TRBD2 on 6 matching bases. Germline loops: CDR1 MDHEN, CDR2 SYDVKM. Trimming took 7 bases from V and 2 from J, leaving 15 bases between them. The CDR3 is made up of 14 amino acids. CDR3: CASTTAAGPYEQYF. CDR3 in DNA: TGTGCCAGCACCACCGCCGCGGGGCCCTACGAGCAGTACTTC.

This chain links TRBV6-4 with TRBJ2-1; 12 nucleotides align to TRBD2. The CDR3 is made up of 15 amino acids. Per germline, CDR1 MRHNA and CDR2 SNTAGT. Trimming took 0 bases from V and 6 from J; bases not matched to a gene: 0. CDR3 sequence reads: CASSDSTSGSNEQFF. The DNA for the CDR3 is TGTGCCAGCAGTGACTCGACTAGCGGGAGCAATGAGCAGTTCTTC.

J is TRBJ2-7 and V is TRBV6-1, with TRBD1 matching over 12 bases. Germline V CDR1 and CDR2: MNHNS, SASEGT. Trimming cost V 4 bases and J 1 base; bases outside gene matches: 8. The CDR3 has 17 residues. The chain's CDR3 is CASSGDRGPVLSYEQYF. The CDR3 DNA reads TGTGCCAGCAGTGGGGACAGGGGGCCGGTACTTTCCTACGAGCAGTACTTC.

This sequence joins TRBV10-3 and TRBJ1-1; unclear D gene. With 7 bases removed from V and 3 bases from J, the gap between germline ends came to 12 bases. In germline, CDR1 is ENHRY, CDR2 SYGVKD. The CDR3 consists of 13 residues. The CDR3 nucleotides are TGTGCCATCAAATTTGCCGAGGACACTGAAGCTTTCTTT. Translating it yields CAIKFAEDTEAFF.